This is a list of T cell receptor beta chains from one sample in a study of shared T cell receptors in the human thymus. The table came from immunoSEQ multiplex PCR; TCRdb's copy has only in-frame clones and leaves some out. The sample has some 720,000 clones, 85% to 90% seen once. These data also formed part of another study, on human thymus T cells.

Sequencing was performed on thymocytes. Receptors were obtained from a boy under two years old with a congenital heart defect. Both conserved end residues are part of each CDR3. A D gene is named only where the DNA matches it firmly. Only some rows state a clone size, as once, few, many or a class for expanded clones.

>TRBV2|TRBJ2-5|TRBD2|NA
CASSEGREASGKTQYF
TGTGCCAGCAGTGAAGGGCGGGAGGCGTCCGGAAAGACCCAGTACTTC
>TRBV4-1|TRBJ1-1|NA|NA
CASRKTAGSEGMNTEAFF
TGCGCCAGCAGGAAAACCGCGGGGTCAGAGGGAATGAACACTGAAGCTTTCTTT
>TRBV4-3|TRBJ2-3|TRBD2|NA
CASSQLAGDEDTQYF
TGCGCCAGCAGCCAACTAGCGGGGGACGAGGATACGCAGTATTTT
>TRBV7-6|TRBJ2-1|TRBD2|few
CASSLETSGGPPYNEQFF
TGTGCCAGCAGCTTGGAGACTAGCGGGGGTCCCCCCTACAATGAGCAGTTCTTC
>TRBV4-1|TRBJ1-5|NA|NA
CASSQDREGKSISNQPQHF
TGCGCCAGCAGCCAAGATCGGGAGGGAAAGTCAATTAGCAATCAGCCCCAGCATTTT
>TRBV6-1|TRBJ1-2|TRBD1|NA
CASSERTGGVNYGYTF
TGTGCCAGCAGTGAAAGGACAGGGGGCGTTAACTATGGCTACACCTTC
>TRBV6-1|TRBJ1-2|TRBD1|once
CASTEGALYGYTF
TGTGCCAGCACCGAGGGGGCCTTATATGGCTACACCTTC
>TRBV27|TRBJ2-3|TRBD2|NA
CASSFGLAGTDTQYF
TGTGCCAGCAGTTTTGGGCTAGCGGGCACAGATACGCAGTATTTT
>TRBV19|TRBJ1-2|NA|NA
CASNIPGSYGYTF
TGTGCCAGTAATATTCCGGGTAGCTATGGCTACACCTTC
>TRBV28|TRBJ1-5|TRBD1|once
CASSRSGTGGVNQPQHF
TGTGCCAGCAGCCGTTCCGGGACAGGGGGCGTCAATCAGCCCCAGCATTTT
>TRBV30|TRBJ2-5|TRBD2|NA
CAWSRGGRLQETQYF
TGTGCCTGGAGTCGGGGCGGGAGGCTCCAAGAGACCCAGTACTTC
>TRBV5-1|TRBJ2-7|TRBD2|NA
CASSVAGRRTTSGGSYEQYF
TGCGCCAGCAGCGTAGCAGGGAGACGAACTACTAGCGGGGGTTCCTACGAGCAGTACTTC
>TRBV28|TRBJ2-7|TRBD1|NA
CASSNRQGVGEQYF
TGTGCCAGCAGCAACCGACAGGGCGTTGGCGAGCAGTACTTC
>TRBV6-5|TRBJ2-3|NA|NA
CASSYSAGKNTDTQYF
TGTGCCAGCAGTTACTCTGCCGGTAAGAACACAGATACGCAGTATTTT
>TRBV5-1|TRBJ2-1|NA|NA
CASSPLRAAHNEQFF
TGCGCCAGCAGCCCCCTTCGCGCGGCCCACAATGAGCAGTTCTTC
>TRBV7-9|TRBJ1-2|NA|NA
CASSSGREANRYGYTF
TGTGCCAGCAGCTCGGGCCGGGAGGCGAACCGCTATGGCTACACCTTC
>TRBV5-4|TRBJ2-1|NA|NA
CASSSIDLSSYNEQFF
TGTGCCAGCAGCTCGATCGACTTGAGCTCCTACAATGAGCAGTTCTTC
>TRBV7-9|TRBJ1-2|TRBD1|NA
CASSPQGDRGRGGYTF
TGTGCCAGCAGCCCACAGGGGGACAGGGGGCGCGGGGGCTACACCTTC
>TRBV6-5|TRBJ1-5|TRBD1|few
CASSAGTGRDQPQHF
TGTGCCAGCAGCGCCGGGACAGGGAGGGATCAGCCCCAGCATTTT
>TRBV7-9|TRBJ2-1|NA|NA
CASSFSSPSYNEQFF
TGTGCCAGCAGCTTTAGTAGCCCCTCCTACAATGAGCAGTTCTTC
>TRBV19|TRBJ2-5|NA|NA
CASLGREETQYF
TGTGCCAGCCTGGGCAGGGAAGAGACCCAGTACTTC
>TRBV7-2|TRBJ2-2|NA|NA
CASSLSPLGGGAHTGELFF
TGTGCCAGCAGCTTATCCCCTCTGGGGGGAGGAGCACACACCGGGGAGCTGTTTTTT
>TRBV4-2|TRBJ1-2|TRBD1|NA
CASSLQDRPNYGYPF
TGTGCCAGCAGCCTGCAGGACAGGCCTAACTATGGCTACCCCTTC